These T cell receptor beta chains were read from a single sample in a study of shared clonotypes between healthy human individuals. Clones were read by immunoSEQ multiplex PCR, and TCRdb kept only the in-frame ones, dropping some. This sample has about 1.5 million clones, with 95% to 99% found just once. The sample comprised naive CD4+ T cells sorted from blood. The receptors here all came from a man in his thirties or forties in good health. The CDR3 runs from the conserved cysteine through the conserved F or W. Each record gives: V gene, J gene, D gene, clone size, CDR3 DNA, CDR3 protein. The D gene is left open where the match is weak. Part of the rows lack a size; the others show once, few, many or a class for expanded clones.

V: TRBV2
J: TRBJ1-5
D: TRBD1
size: few
DNA: TGTGCCAGCAAGACCGGGACAGGCTCAAATCAGCCCCAGCATTTT
CDR3: CASKTGTGSNQPQHF

V: TRBV4-1
J: TRBJ2-3
D: TRBD2
size: once
DNA: TGCGCCAGCAGCCAACTACCGGGGAGGGTCGCAGATACGCAGTATTTT
CDR3: CASSQLPGRVADTQYF

V: TRBV28
J: TRBJ2-2
D: TRBD1
size: NA
DNA: TGTGCCAGCAGTTTTCTTCTTGGGACAGGGGGCACCGGGGAGCTGTTTTTT
CDR3: CASSFLLGTGGTGELFF

V: TRBV18
J: TRBJ2-5
D: NA
size: NA
DNA: TGTGCCAGCTCACCCCCCGGGGAGACCCAGTACTTC
CDR3: CASSPPGETQYF

V: TRBV29-1
J: TRBJ1-5
D: TRBD1
size: NA
DNA: TGCAGCGTCGGGGACAGCGATCAGCCCCAGCATTTT
CDR3: CSVGDSDQPQHF

V: TRBV27
J: TRBJ1-5
D: NA
size: NA
DNA: TGTGCCAGCAGTTTTGGGGCCAATCAGCCCCAGCATTTT
CDR3: CASSFGANQPQHF

V: TRBV4-2
J: TRBJ1-5
D: TRBD1
size: NA
DNA: TGTGCCAGCAGCCAAGGGACCCAAGCCGGGACAGGGAGTCAGCCCCAGCATTTT
CDR3: CASSQGTQAGTGSQPQHF

V: TRBV21-1
J: TRBJ2-5
D: NA
size: NA
DNA: TGTGCCAACCACGGACAGTGGTGGGAGACCCAGTACTTC
CDR3: CANHGQWWETQYF

V: TRBV5-1
J: TRBJ2-3
D: NA
size: NA
DNA: TGCGCCAGCAGCAATACAGGGCCCACAGATACGCAGTATTTT
CDR3: CASSNTGPTDTQYF

V: TRBV2
J: TRBJ2-7
D: TRBD1
size: NA
DNA: TGTGCCAGCAGTGAAGAGGGGACAGCGCAGTACTTC
CDR3: CASSEEGTAQYF

V: TRBV5-6
J: TRBJ1-1
D: NA
size: NA
DNA: TGTGCCAGCAGCTTGGATTTGGGGTGGACTGAAGCTTTCTTT
CDR3: CASSLDLGWTEAFF

V: TRBV5-1
J: TRBJ2-5
D: NA
size: NA
DNA: TGCGCCAGCAGCTCCCGGGGGTTCGAAGAGACCCAGTACTTC
CDR3: CASSSRGFEETQYF

V: TRBV11-2
J: TRBJ2-3
D: NA
size: NA
DNA: TGTGCCAGCAGCTTATGGCCAGATACGCAGTATTTT
CDR3: CASSLWPDTQYF

V: TRBV5-6
J: TRBJ2-1
D: TRBD1
size: NA
DNA: TGTGCCAGCAGCTTGGGCCCCGGGACAGGCAATGAGCAGTTCTTC
CDR3: CASSLGPGTGNEQFF

V: TRBV28
J: TRBJ1-2
D: TRBD1
size: NA
DNA: TGTGCCAGCAGTTTATCTACAGGGGGGCCCGGTGGCTACACCTTC
CDR3: CASSLSTGGPGGYTF

V: TRBV27
J: TRBJ2-4
D: TRBD1
size: NA
DNA: TGTGCCAGCAGACCCTGGACAGGGGCAAAAAACATTCAGTACTTC
CDR3: CASRPWTGAKNIQYF

V: TRBV5-1
J: TRBJ2-5
D: NA
size: NA
DNA: TGCGCCAGCAGCTTGGTCGGGACCGTCCAAGAGACCCAGTACTTC
CDR3: CASSLVGTVQETQYF

V: TRBV6-1
J: TRBJ2-2
D: TRBD1
size: NA
DNA: TGTGCCACCCTATACAGGGGCGGCACCGTCGGGGAGCTGTTTTTT
CDR3: CATLYRGGTVGELFF

V: TRBV6-1
J: TRBJ2-4
D: NA
size: NA
DNA: TGTGCCAGCAGTGACCCGGTTGGAACCAAAAACATTCAGTACTTC
CDR3: CASSDPVGTKNIQYF

V: TRBV15
J: TRBJ1-1
D: TRBD1
size: NA
DNA: TGTGCCACCGGGGGGGACAGGGCCCTTGAAGCTTTCTTT
CDR3: CATGGDRALEAFF